The source of this T cell receptor (beta chain) is a study of blood T cell repertoires in COVID-19. Study details: Samples of COVID-19 (acute and convalescent) were obtained from the United States, Italy and Spain.

This clone was detected only once. Produced via immunoSEQ multiplex PCR; TCRdb's table is partial and in-frame only. The repertoire has 300,000 to 400,000 clones, around 89% of them found once; the top ten carry 1.5% to 2%. CDR3 size: 13 residues. V was cut by 3 bases and J by 3 bases, with 9 bases left in between. Germline assignment: CDR1 KGHSH and CDR2 LQKENI. Sequenced: peripheral blood. The sequence was obtained from a woman in her 30s with COVID-19, enrolled during active disease. The chain is built from TRBV18 and TRBJ2-7; D might be TRBD1 (5 bases). The chain's CDR3 is CASSPVRDYEQYF. CDR3 bases: TGTGCCAGCTCACCGGTCAGGGACTACGAGCAGTACTTC.